This T cell receptor (beta chain) was documented in a study of T cell repertoires in aging, cancer and after chemotherapy. For the study at large: The whole study produced a dataset of several million TCR reads.

Multiplex touch-down PCR with TRB-A/B primers amplified rearranged V-D-J TRB sequences. TCRdb redid the calling of the multiplex PCR reads with MiXCR, one entry per CDR3 protein. This repertoire shows under 1,000 distinct CDR3 sequences, 13% to 15% found once; its top ten account for 8.8%. Trimming stripped 3 bases from V and 5 bases from J, with 16 bases between. This CDR3 is 15 amino acids long. CDR1 is KGHSH and CDR2 is LQKENI in the germline V gene. Study results and caveats: In each cancer cohort, median generation probability increased across chemotherapy, suggesting thymic output rebounded.

This clonotype came up a few times. Its antigen remains unidentified. The template was genomic DNA from peripheral blood, not RNA. The specimen was blood. The sequence came from a human donor with a solid tumor. The V and J genes are TRBV18 and TRBJ1-1; D unclear. CDR3: CASSPFEGPETEAFF. The CDR3 DNA is TGTGCCAGCTCACCCTTCGAGGGCCCGGAGACTGAAGCTTTCTTT.